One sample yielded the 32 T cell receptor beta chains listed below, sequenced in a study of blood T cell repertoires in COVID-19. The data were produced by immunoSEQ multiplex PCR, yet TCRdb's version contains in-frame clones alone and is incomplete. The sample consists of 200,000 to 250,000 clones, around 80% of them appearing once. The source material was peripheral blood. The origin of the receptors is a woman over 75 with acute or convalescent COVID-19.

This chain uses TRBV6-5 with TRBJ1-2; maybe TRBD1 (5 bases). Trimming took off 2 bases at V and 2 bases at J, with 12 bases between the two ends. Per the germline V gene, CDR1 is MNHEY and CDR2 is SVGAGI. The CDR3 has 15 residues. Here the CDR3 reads CASSYRIDRNYGYTF. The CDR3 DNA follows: TGTGCCAGCAGTTACCGGATAGACAGAAACTATGGCTACACCTTC.

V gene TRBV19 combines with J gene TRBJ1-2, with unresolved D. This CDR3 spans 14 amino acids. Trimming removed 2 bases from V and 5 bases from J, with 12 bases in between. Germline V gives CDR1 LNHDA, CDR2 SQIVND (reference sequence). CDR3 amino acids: CASSIQTVTYGYTF. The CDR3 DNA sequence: TGTGCCAGTAGTATACAAACCGTCACATATGGCTACACCTTC.

The CDR3 spells CASSPFRTASTDTQYF. In DNA form, the CDR3 reads TGTGCCAGCAGCCCCTTTAGGACAGCTAGCACAGATACGCAGTATTTT. The chain employs TRBV14 and TRBJ2-3; D is perhaps TRBD1 (6 bases). V dropped 4 bases and J dropped 0 bases, with 14 bases sitting between them. The CDR3 is made up of 16 amino acids. CDR1 and CDR2 (germline): SGHDN, FVKESK.

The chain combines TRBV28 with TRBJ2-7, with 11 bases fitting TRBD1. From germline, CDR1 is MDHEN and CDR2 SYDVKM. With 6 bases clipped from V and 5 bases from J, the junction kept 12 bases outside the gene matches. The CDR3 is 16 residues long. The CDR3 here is CASRPSGTGGVHEQYF. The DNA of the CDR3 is TGTGCCAGCAGGCCCTCGGGGACAGGGGGTGTCCACGAGCAGTACTTC.

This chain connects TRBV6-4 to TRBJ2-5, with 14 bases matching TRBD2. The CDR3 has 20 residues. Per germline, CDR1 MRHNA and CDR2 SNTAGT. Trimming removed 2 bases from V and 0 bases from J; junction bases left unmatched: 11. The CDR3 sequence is CASSDLGLAGEPIDQETQYF. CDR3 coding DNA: TGTGCCAGCAGTGACCTGGGACTAGCGGGGGAGCCGATTGACCAAGAGACCCAGTACTTC.

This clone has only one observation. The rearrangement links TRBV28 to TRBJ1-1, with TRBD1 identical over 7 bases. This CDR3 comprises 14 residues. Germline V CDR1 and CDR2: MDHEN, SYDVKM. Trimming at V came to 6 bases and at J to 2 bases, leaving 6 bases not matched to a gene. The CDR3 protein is CASSPDRVNTEAFF. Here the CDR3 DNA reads TGTGCCAGCAGCCCTGACAGGGTCAACACTGAAGCTTTCTTT.

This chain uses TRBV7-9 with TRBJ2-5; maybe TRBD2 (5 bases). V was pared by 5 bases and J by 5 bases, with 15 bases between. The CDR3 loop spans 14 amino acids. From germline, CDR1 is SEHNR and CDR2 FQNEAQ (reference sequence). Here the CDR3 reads CASSHLGSTETQYF. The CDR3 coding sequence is TGTGCCAGCAGCCATCTTGGGAGCACCGAGACCCAGTACTTC.

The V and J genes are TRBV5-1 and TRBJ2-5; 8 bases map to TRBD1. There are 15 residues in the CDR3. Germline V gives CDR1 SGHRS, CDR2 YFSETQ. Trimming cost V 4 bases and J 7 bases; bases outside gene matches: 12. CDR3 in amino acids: CASSIDRGRGGTQYF. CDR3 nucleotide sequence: TGCGCCAGCAGCATCGACAGGGGCCGGGGTGGGACCCAGTACTTC.

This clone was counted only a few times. The CDR3 reads CASSQHGQGGSPLHF. CDR3 nucleotide sequence: TGTGCCAGCAGCCAGCATGGACAGGGGGGTTCACCCCTCCACTTT. This rearrangement joins TRBV7-3 to TRBJ1-6; 10 bases are shared with TRBD1. Losses at the gene ends were 5 bases for V and 9 bases for J; bases not matched to a gene: 7. CDR1 and CDR2 (germline): SGHTA, FQGTGA. The CDR3 loop spans 15 amino acids.

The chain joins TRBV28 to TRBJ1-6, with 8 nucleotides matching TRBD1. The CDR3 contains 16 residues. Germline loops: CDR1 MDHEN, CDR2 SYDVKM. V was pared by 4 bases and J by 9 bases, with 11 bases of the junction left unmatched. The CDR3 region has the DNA TGTGCCAGCAGTTCAACCCCAGGGGGCGCGGGTTCACCCCTCCACTTT. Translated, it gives CASSSTPGGAGSPLHF.

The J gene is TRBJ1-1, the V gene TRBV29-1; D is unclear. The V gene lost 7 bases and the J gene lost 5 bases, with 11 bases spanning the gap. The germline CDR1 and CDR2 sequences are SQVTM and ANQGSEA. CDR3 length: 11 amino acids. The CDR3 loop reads CSAMRETEAFF. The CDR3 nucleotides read TGCAGCGCCATGAGGGAGACTGAAGCTTTCTTT.

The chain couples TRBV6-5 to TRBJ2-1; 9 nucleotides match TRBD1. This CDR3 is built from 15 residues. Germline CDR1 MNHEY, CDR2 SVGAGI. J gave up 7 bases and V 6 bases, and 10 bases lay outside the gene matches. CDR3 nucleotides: TGTGCCAGCAGGCCTACAGGGGGCCCTCAGAATGAGCAGTTCTTC. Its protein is CASRPTGGPQNEQFF.

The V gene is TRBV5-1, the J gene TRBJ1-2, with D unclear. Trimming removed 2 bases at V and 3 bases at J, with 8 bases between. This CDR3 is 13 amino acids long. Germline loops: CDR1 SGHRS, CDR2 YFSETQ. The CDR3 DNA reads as TGCGCCAGCAGCTTACCCGGGGACTATGGCTACACCTTC. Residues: CASSLPGDYGYTF.

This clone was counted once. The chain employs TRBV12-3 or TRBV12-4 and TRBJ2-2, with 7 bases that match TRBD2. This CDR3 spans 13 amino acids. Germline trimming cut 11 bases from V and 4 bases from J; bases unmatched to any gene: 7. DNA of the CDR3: TGTGCCTACAGGCGGGGGACCACCGGGGAGCTGTTTTTT. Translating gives CAYRRGTTGELFF.

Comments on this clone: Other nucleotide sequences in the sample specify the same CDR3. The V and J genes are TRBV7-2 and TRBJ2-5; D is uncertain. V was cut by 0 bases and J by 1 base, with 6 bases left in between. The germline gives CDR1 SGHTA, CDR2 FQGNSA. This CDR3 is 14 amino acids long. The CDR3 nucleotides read TGTGCCAGCAGCTTAGCAAGCGCCCAAGAGACCCAGTACTTC. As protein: CASSLASAQETQYF.

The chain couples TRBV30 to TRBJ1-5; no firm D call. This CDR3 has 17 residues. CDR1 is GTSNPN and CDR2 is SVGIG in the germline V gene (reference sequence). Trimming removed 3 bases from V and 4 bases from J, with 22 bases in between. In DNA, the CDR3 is TGTGCCTGGAGCGCGGGGTTCGTTATTTTAGGGAATCAGCCCCAGCATTTT. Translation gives CAWSAGFVILGNQPQHF.

The CDR3 spells CASSQDISGGLDTQYF. In nucleotides, the CDR3 is TGTGCCAGCAGCCAAGACATCAGCGGGGGGTTAGATACGCAGTATTTT. The chain recombines TRBV14 with TRBJ2-3, with TRBD2 matching 9 bases. Germline values: CDR1 SGHDN, CDR2 FVKESK. The CDR3 consists of 16 residues. The V gene end was trimmed by 0 bases and the J gene end by 5 bases; junction bases not matched to a gene: 6.

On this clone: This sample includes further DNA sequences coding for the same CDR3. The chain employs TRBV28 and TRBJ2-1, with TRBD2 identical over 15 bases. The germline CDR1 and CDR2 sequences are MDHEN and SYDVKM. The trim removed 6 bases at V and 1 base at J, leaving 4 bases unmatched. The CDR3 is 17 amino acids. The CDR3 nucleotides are TGTGCCAGCAGCGGGACTAGCGGGAGGTGGTCCTACAATGAGCAGTTCTTC. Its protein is CASSGTSGRWSYNEQFF. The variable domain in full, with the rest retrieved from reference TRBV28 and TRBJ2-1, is DVKVTQSSRYLVKRTGEKVFLECVQDMDHENMFWYRQDPGLGLRLIYFSYDVKMKEKGDIPEGYSVSREKKERFSLILESASTNQTSMYLCASSGTSGRWSYNEQFFGPGTRLTVL.

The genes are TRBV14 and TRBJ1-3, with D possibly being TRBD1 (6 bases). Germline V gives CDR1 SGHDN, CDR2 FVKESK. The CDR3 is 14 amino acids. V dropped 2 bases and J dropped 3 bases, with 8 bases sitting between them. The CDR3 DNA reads TGTGCCAGCAGCCAAAACAGGGATGGAAACACCATATATTTT. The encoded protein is CASSQNRDGNTIYF.

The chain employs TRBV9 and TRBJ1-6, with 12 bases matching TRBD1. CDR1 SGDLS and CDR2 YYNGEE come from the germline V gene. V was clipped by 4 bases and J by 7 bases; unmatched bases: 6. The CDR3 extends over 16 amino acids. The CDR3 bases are TGTGCCAGCAGCTTCGGGACAGGGGGCTCGAATTCACCCCTCCACTTT. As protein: CASSFGTGGSNSPLHF.

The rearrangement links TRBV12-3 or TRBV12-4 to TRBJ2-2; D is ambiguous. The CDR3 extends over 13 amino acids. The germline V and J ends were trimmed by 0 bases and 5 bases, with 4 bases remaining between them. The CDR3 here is CASSLARTGELFF. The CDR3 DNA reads TGTGCCAGCAGTTTAGCTCGGACCGGGGAGCTGTTTTTT.

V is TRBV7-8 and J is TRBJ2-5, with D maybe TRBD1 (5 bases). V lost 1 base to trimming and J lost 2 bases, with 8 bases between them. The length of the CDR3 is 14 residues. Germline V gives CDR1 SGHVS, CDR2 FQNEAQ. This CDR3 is CASSLGRQQETQYF. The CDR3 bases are TGTGCCAGCAGCTTAGGTAGACAGCAAGAGACCCAGTACTTC.

The CDR3 protein is CAISDPRTAPDTQYF. CDR3 DNA: TGTGCCATCAGTGACCCCAGGACTGCACCAGATACGCAGTATTTT. This chain uses TRBV10-3 with TRBJ2-3; maybe TRBD2 (5 bases). The CDR3 covers 15 residues. The ends were cut back, 3 bases at V and 4 bases at J, with 14 bases in the middle. Germline CDR1 and CDR2: ENHRY and SYGVKD.

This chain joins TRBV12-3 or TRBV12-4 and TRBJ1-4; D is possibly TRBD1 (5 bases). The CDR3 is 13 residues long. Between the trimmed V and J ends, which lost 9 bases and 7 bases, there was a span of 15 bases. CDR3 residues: CASCTGYGEKLFF. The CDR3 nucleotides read TGTGCCAGTTGTACAGGATATGGTGAAAAACTGTTTTTT.

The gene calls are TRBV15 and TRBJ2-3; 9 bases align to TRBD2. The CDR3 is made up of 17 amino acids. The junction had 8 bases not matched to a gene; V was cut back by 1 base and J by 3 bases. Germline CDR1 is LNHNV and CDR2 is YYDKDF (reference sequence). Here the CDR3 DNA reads TGTGCCACCAGCAGAGGGAGGGCTAGCGGGATTACAGATACGCAGTATTTT. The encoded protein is CATSRGRASGITDTQYF.

CDR3 DNA: TGTGCCAGCAGTTCCGAGGGGCGGGAGGGCCAATACAATGAGCAGTTCTTC. Its translation: CASSSEGREGQYNEQFF. The chain joins TRBV28 to TRBJ2-1; 9 positions match TRBD2. The CDR3 has 17 amino acids. Looked up from germline, CDR1 is MDHEN and CDR2 is SYDVKM. The V and J ends lost 4 bases and 4 bases, in that order; junction bases with no gene match: 11.

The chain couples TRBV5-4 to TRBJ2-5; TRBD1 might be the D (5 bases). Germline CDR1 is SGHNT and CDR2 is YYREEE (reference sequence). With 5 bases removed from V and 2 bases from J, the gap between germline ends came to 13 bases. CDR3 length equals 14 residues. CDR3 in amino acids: CASREEPGQETQYF. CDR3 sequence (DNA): TGTGCCAGCAGGGAAGAGCCAGGGCAAGAGACCCAGTACTTC.

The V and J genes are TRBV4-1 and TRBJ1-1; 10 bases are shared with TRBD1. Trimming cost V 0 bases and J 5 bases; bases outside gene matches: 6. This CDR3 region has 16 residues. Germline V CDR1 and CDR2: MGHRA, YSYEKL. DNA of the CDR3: TGCGCCAGCAGCCAAGATCGCGGGACAGGGGAGACTGAAGCTTTCTTT. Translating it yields CASSQDRGTGETEAFF.

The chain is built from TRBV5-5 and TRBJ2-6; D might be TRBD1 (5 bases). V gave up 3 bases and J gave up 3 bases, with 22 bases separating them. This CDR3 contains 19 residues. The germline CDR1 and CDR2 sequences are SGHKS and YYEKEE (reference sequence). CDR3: CASSSGHSPGLGGANVLTF. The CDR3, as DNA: TGTGCCAGCAGCTCAGGACACTCCCCCGGCTTAGGTGGGGCCAACGTCCTGACTTTC. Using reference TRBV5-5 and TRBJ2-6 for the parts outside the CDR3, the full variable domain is DAGVTQSPTHLIKTRGQQVTLRCSPISGHKSVSWYQQVLGQGPQFIFQYYEKEERGRGNFPDRFSARQFPNYSSELNVNALLLGDSALYLCASSSGHSPGLGGANVLTFGAGSRLTVL.

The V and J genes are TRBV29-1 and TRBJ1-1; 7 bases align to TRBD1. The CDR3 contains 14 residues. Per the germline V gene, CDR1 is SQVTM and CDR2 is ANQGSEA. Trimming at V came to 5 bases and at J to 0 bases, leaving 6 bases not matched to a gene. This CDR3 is CSVSGTDLNTEAFF. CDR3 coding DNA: TGCAGCGTTTCAGGGACAGACTTGAACACTGAAGCTTTCTTT.

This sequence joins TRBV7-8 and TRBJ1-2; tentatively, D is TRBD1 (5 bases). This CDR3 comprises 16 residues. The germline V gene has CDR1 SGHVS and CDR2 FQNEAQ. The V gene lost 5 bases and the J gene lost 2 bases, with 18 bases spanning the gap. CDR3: CASSSLRGEVNYGYTF. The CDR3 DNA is TGTGCCAGCAGCAGTTTAAGGGGCGAGGTGAACTATGGCTACACCTTC.

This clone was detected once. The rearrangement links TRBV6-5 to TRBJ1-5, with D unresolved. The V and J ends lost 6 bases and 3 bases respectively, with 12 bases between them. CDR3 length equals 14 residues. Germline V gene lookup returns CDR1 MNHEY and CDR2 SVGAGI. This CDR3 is CASSRSVANQPQHF. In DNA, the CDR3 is TGTGCCAGCAGCCGGAGCGTAGCCAATCAGCCCCAGCATTTT.